This passage covers 15 T cell receptor beta chains from one sample sequenced in a study of cytotoxic CD8 clonotypes in ibrutinib-treated CLL. The data were produced by immunoSEQ multiplex PCR, yet TCRdb's version contains in-frame clones alone and is incomplete. Of 150,000 to 200,000 clones in the sample, approximately 91% were seen once. Sequenced here: PBMCs, sampled at disease progression, from a patient treated with ibrutinib. The receptors originated from a human donor with chronic lymphocytic leukemia.

This chain links TRBV11-2 with TRBJ1-1; TRBD1 matches 9 bases. The V and J ends lost 3 bases and 7 bases, in that order; junction bases with no gene match: 12. The CDR3 totals 16 residues. CDR1 is SGHAT and CDR2 is FQNNGV in the germline V gene. The CDR3 spells CASSFPPGTGRDEAFF. CDR3 sequence (DNA): TGTGCCAGCAGCTTCCCCCCAGGGACAGGGCGGGATGAAGCTTTCTTT.

CDR3 residues: CSALGGATDTQYF. The CDR3 region has the DNA TGCAGCGCCTTAGGAGGGGCCACAGATACGCAGTATTTT. V and J are TRBV29-1 and TRBJ2-3, with D tentatively TRBD2 (6 bases). The V and J ends lost 7 bases and 2 bases respectively, with 13 bases between them. Germline V gives CDR1 SQVTM, CDR2 ANQGSEA. The length of the CDR3 is 13 residues.

In DNA, the CDR3 is TGTGCCACCAGCAGAACCCCTTTGGGACTAGAGGGCTCAGGTAATGAGCAGTTCTTC. Translation: CATSRTPLGLEGSGNEQFF. This sequence joins TRBV15 and TRBJ2-1, with 8 bases aligning to TRBD2. Germline V lookup: CDR1 LNHNV, CDR2 YYDKDF (reference sequence). There are 19 residues in the CDR3. J lost 7 bases, V lost 2 bases, and 19 bases had no gene match. Filled out from reference TRBV15 and TRBJ2-1, the complete variable domain reads DAMVIQNPRYQVTQFGKPVTLSCSQTLNHNVMYWYQQKSSQAPKLLFHYYDKDFNNEADTPDNFQSRRPNTSFCFLDIRSPGLGDTAMYLCATSRTPLGLEGSGNEQFFGPGTRLTVL.

The chain has TRBV28 and TRBJ1-4; 9 bases match TRBD1. The CDR3 totals 15 residues. The germline gives CDR1 MDHEN, CDR2 SYDVKM. Trimming took 3 bases from V and 8 from J; bases not matched to a gene: 7. CDR3 coding DNA: TGTGCCAGCAGTTTTCATGGGACAGGGAAAGAAAAACTGTTTTTT. It codes for CASSFHGTGKEKLFF.

The V call is TRBV19, the J call TRBJ2-7; D remains ambiguous. Per germline, CDR1 LNHDA and CDR2 SQIVND (reference sequence). This CDR3 comprises 14 residues. V lost 2 bases, J lost 4 bases, and 12 bases lay in between. The DNA of the CDR3 is TGTGCCAGTAGTATACAGGCCTTAACGTACGAGCAGTACTTC. Its protein is CASSIQALTYEQYF.

The chain combines TRBV6-1 with TRBJ2-7; D is perhaps TRBD1 (6 bases). Germline V CDR1 and CDR2: MNHNS, SASEGT. This CDR3 has 13 amino acids. The germline V and J ends were trimmed by 2 bases and 7 bases, with 12 bases remaining between them. CDR3 sequence reads: CASSEWTAREQYF. The CDR3, as DNA: TGTGCCAGCAGTGAATGGACAGCGAGAGAGCAGTACTTC.

The chain couples TRBV19 to TRBJ1-5, with 7 bases identical to TRBD1. V was clipped by 3 bases and J by 7 bases; unmatched bases: 9. CDR1 LNHDA and CDR2 SQIVND come from the germline V gene (reference sequence). The CDR3 is 15 residues long. The CDR3 region is CASSIAGPRGQPQHF. In DNA, the CDR3 is TGTGCCAGTAGTATCGCAGGCCCCAGGGGGCAGCCCCAGCATTTT.

The chain employs TRBV7-9 and TRBJ1-2; unclear D gene. Germline CDR1 and CDR2: SEHNR and FQNEAQ (reference sequence). The CDR3 length is 14 residues. V was clipped by 5 bases and J by 0 bases, with 10 bases between them. This CDR3 reads CASSRLETNYGYTF. CDR3 sequence (DNA): TGTGCCAGCAGCCGATTGGAGACTAACTATGGCTACACCTTC.

The V gene is TRBV5-6, the J gene TRBJ1-5; no clear D gene. Germline V gives CDR1 SGHDT, CDR2 YYEEEE. V was trimmed by 2 bases and J by 4 bases, leaving 13 bases between them. The CDR3 is made up of 15 amino acids. The CDR3 reads CASSLLTLRNQPQHF. Written as DNA, the CDR3 is TGTGCCAGCAGCTTACTGACACTTCGGAATCAGCCCCAGCATTTT.

This chain links TRBV10-3 with TRBJ2-1; tentative D call: TRBD2 (6 bases). This CDR3 has 16 residues. V dropped 6 bases and J dropped 1 base, with 16 bases sitting between them. Germline lookup yields CDR1 ENHRY and CDR2 SYGVKD. DNA of the CDR3: TGTGCCATCAGGTCTGACTTGACTAGATCCTACAATGAGCAGTTCTTC. Translated, it gives CAIRSDLTRSYNEQFF.

V and J are TRBV11-2 and TRBJ2-1; a possible D gene is TRBD2 (6 bases). The CDR3 runs 14 residues. Between the trimmed V and J ends, which lost 3 bases and 8 bases, there was a span of 14 bases. Germline V gene lookup returns CDR1 SGHAT and CDR2 FQNNGV. The CDR3 DNA follows: TGTGCCAGCAGCTTTTGGTCCGGGAGAGATGAGCAGTTCTTC. It is translated as CASSFWSGRDEQFF.

V is TRBV12-2 and J is TRBJ1-2; the D call in the table, TRBD1, was not verified against the DNA. TRBV12-2 is reported as a pseudogene. The CDR3 runs to 15 residues. The DNA of the CDR3 is TGTGCAAGTCGCTTACGGACAGGGGGCGGTTATGGCTACACCTTC. Encoded protein: CASRLRTGGGYGYTF.

V usage is TRBV2 and J usage is TRBJ2-4; D gene ambiguous. This CDR3 contains 12 residues. V lost 8 bases to trimming and J lost 3 bases, with 8 bases between them. Germline CDR1 is SNHLY and CDR2 is FYNNEI. CDR3 loop: CASGQSKNIQYF. The DNA for the CDR3 is TGTGCCAGCGGGCAGAGCAAAAACATTCAGTACTTC.

This sequence joins TRBV5-4 and TRBJ1-4; D perhaps matches TRBD1 (6 bases). The CDR3 totals 15 residues. Trimming removed 4 bases at V and 4 bases at J, with 14 bases between. Germline-derived CDR1 and CDR2 are SGHNT and YYREEE (reference sequence). CDR3 loop: CASSINPGHNEKLFF. DNA of the CDR3: TGTGCCAGCAGCATTAACCCGGGACATAATGAAAAACTGTTTTTT.

A word on this clone: The germline gene is not matched at one end of the junction; a read error may be the cause. The V call is TRBV4-1, the J call TRBJ1-2; D is perhaps TRBD1 (6 bases). Per germline, CDR1 MGHRA and CDR2 YSYEKL. This CDR3 comprises 15 residues. This chain's CDR3 is CASSYFRGQVYGYTF. Here the CDR3 DNA reads TGTGCCAGCAGCTACTTTCGGGGGCAGGTGTATGGCTACACCTTC.